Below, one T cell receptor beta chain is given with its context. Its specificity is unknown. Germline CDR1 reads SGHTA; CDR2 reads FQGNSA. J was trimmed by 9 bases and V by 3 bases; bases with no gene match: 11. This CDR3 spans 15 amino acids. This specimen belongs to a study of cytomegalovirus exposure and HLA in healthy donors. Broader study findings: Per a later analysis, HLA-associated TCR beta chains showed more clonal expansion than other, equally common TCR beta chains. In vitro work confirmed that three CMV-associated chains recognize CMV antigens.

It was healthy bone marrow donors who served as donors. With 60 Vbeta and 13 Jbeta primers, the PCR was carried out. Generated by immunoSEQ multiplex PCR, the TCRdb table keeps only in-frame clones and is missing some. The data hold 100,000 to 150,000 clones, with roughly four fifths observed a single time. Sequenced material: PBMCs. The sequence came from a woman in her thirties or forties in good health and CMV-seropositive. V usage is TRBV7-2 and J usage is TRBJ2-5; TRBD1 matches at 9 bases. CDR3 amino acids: CASSLGQGYAGAQYF. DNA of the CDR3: TGTGCCAGCAGCTTGGGACAGGGATATGCTGGGGCCCAGTACTTC.